Here is one TCR beta chain with its context. TEMRA cells were FACS-enriched, with CD8+ and CD4+ T cells isolated negatively. The RNA, roughly 0.45 to 1 ug, was put through reverse transcription using random hexamers. MiXCR, run by TCRdb on the immunoSEQ multiplex PCR reads, gives a single entry per CDR3 protein. The table includes 170,000 or so distinct CDR3 sequences, roughly 94% detected once. With 5 bases clipped from V and 8 bases from J, the junction kept 10 bases outside the gene matches. Looked up from germline, CDR1 is SGHRS and CDR2 is YFSETQ. This CDR3 comprises 15 residues. The data were obtained in a study of CD8 T cells in Susac syndrome. As for the study in general: When blood was drawn, patients with Susac syndrome were on intravenous immunoglobulin alone, on corticosteroids, or therapy-naive.

The chain recombines TRBV5-1 with TRBJ2-1; 10 nucleotides line up with TRBD1. The TCR sequence derives from a human donor with Susac syndrome. The specimen sequenced was CD4+ T cells from PBMCs. The CDR3 sequence is CASSSRTGGGDEQFF. Written as DNA, the CDR3 is TGCGCCAGCAGTTCCCGGACAGGGGGTGGGGATGAGCAGTTCTTC.